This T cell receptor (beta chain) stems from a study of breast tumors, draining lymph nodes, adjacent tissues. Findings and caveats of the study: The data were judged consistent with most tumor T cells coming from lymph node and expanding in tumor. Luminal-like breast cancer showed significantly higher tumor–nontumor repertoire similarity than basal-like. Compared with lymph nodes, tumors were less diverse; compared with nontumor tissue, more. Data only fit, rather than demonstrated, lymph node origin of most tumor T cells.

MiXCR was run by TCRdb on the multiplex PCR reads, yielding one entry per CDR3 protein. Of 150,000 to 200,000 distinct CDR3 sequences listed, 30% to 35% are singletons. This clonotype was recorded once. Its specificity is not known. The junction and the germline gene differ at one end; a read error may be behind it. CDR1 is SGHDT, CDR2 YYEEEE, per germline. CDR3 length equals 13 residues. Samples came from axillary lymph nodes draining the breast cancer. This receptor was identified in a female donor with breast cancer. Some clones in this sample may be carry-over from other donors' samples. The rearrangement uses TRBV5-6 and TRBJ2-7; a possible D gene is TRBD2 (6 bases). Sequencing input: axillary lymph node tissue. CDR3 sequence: CASSLGGPGEQYF. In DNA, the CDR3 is TGTGCCAGCAGTTTGGGAGGTCCGGGCGAGCAGTACTTC.